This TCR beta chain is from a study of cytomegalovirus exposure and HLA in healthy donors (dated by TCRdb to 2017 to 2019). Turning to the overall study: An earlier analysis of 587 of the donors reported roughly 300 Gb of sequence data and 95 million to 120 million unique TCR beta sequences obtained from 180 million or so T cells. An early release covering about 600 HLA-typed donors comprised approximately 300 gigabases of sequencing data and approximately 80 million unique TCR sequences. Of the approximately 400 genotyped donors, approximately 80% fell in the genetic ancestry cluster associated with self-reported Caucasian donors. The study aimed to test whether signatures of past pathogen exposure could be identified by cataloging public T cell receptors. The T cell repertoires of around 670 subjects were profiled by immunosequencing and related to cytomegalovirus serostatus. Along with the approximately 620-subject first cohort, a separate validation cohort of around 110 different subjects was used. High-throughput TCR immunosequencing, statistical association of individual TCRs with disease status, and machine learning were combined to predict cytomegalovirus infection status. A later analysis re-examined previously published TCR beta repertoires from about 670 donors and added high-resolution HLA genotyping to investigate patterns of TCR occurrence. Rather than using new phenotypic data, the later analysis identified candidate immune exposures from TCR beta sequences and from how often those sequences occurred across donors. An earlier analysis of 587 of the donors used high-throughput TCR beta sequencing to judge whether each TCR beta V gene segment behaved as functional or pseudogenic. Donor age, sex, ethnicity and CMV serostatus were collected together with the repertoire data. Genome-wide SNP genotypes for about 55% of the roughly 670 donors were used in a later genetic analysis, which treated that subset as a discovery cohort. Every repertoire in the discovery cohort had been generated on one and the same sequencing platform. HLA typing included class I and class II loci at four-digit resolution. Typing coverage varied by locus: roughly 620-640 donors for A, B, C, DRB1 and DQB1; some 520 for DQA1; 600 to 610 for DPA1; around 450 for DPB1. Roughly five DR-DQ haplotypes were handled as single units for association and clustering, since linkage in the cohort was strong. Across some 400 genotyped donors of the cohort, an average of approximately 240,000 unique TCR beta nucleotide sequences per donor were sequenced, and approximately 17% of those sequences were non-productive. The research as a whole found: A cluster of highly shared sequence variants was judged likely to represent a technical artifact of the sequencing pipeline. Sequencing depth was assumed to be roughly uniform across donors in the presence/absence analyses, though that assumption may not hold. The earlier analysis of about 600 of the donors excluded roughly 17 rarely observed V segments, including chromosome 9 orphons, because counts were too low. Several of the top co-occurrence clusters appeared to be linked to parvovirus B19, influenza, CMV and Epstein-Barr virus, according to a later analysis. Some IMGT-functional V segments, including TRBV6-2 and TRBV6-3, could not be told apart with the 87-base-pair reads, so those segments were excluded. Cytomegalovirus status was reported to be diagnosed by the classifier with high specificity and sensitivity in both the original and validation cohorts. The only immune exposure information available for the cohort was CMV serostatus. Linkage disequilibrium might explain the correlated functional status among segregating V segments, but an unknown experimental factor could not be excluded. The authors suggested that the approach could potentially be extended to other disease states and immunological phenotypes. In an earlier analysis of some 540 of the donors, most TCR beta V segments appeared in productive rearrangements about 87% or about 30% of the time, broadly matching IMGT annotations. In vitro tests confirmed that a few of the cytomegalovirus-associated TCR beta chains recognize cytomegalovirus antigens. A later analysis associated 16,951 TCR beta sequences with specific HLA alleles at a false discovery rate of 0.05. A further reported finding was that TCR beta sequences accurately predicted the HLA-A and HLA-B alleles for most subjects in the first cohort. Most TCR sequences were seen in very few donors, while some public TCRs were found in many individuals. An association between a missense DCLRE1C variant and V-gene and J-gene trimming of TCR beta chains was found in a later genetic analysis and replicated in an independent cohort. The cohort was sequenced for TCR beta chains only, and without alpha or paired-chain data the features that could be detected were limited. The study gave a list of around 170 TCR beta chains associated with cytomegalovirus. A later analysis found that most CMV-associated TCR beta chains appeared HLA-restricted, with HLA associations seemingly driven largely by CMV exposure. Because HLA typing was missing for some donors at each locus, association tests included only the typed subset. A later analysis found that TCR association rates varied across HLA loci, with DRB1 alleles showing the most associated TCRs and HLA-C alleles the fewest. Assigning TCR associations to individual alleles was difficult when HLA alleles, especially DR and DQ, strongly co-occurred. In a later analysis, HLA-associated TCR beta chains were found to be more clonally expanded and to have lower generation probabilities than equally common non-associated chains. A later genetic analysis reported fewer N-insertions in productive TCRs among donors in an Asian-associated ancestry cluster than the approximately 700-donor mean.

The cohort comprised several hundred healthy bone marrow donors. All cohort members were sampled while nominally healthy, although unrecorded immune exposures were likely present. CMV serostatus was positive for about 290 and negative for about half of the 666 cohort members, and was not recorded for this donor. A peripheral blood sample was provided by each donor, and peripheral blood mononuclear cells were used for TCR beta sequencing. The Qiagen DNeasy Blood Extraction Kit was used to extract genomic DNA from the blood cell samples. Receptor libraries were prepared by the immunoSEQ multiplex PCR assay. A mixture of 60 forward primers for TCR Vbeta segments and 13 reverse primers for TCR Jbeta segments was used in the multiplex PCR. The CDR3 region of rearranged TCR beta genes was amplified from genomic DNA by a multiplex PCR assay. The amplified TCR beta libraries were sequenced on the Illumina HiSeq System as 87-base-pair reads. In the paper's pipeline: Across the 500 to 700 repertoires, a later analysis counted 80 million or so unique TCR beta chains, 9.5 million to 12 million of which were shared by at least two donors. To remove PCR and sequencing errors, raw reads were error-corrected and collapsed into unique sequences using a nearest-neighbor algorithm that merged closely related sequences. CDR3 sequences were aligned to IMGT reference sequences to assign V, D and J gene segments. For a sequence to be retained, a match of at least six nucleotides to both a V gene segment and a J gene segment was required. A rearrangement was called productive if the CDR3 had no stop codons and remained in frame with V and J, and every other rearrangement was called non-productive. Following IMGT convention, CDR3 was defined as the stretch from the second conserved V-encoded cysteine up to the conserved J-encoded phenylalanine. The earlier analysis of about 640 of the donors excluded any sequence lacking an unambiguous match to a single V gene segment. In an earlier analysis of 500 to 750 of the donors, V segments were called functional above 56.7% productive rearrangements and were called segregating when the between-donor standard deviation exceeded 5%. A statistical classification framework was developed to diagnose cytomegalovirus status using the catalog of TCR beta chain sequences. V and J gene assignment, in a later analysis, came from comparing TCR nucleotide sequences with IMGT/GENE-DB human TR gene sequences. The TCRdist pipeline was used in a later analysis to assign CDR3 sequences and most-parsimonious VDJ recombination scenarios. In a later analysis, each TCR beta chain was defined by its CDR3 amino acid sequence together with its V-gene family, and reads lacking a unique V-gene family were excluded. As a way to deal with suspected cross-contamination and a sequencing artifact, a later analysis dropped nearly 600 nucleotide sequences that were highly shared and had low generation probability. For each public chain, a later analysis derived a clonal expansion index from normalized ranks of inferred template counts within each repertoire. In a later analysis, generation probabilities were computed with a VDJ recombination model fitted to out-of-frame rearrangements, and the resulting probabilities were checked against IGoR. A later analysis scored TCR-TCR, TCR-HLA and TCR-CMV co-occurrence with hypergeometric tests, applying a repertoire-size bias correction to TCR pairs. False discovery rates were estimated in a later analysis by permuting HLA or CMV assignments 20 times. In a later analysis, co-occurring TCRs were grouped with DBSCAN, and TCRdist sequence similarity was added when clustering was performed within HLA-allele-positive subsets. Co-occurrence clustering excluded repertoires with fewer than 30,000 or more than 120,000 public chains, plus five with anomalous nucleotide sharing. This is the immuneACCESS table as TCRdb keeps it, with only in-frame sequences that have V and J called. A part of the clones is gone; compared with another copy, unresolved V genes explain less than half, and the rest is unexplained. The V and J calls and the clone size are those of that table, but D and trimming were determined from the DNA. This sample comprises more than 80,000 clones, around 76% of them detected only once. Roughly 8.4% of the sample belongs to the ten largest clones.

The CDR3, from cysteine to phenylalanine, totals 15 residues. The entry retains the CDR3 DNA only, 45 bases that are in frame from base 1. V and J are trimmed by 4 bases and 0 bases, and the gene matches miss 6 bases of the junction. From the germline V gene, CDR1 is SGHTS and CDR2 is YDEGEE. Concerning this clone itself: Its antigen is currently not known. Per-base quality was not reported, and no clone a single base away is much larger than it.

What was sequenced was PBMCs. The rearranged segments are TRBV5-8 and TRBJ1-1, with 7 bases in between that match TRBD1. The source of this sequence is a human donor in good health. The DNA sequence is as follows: TGTGCCAGCAGCCAAGACAGGGCAATGAACACTGAAGCTTTCTTT. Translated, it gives CASSQDRAMNTEAFF.